This T cell receptor (beta chain) was retrieved from a study of beta chain features in type 1 diabetes. Study in general: Across all samples, roughly 98,000,000 sorted cells were examined. Findings of the study overall: Shorter TCRB CDR3s, moderately but significantly so, marked every one of the four CD4+ subsets in Type 1 diabetes patients.

The study reverse transcribed the entire isolated RNA, so it sequenced expressed TCRB transcripts. Using immunoSEQ multiplex PCR, the repertoire was profiled, and TCRdb retains in-frame clones only, with some absent. The sample holds hundreds of thousands of clones, 11% to 15% seen once. The sample holds a few counts of this clone. Its antigen remains unknown. CDR1 is ENHRY and CDR2 is SYGVKD in the germline V gene. V lost 8 bases and J 5 bases, leaving 15 bases between the germline ends. This CDR3 has 13 residues. This sequence joins TRBV10-3 and TRBJ1-1; possible D gene TRBD1, 6 bases. The source is a man aged 18 to 35 with type 1 diabetes. Specimen: naive CD4+ T cells from blood. The CDR3 DNA follows: TGTGCCATCGTCGAACAGGGCGGTACTGAAGCTTTCTTT. This encodes CAIVEQGGTEAFF.